A selection of T cell receptor beta chains follows, all from one sample in a study of cytomegalovirus exposure and HLA in healthy donors. The protocol was immunoSEQ multiplex PCR, while the TCRdb copy is restricted to in-frame clones and leaves out a portion. This sample yields some 190,000 clones, of which approximately 78% are seen a single time; around an eighth belongs to the top ten. Sequenced sample: PBMCs. These TCRs come from a woman aged 25-40 years in good health and CMV-seropositive. Both conserved end residues are part of each CDR3. D genes are given only for firm matches. The size of a clone is reported for some rows only, either as once, few or many, or as a class for expanded clones.

-,TRBD1,TRBJ2-7,TRBV5-1,CASSLEGGSQGEQYF,TGCGCCAGCAGCTTGGAAGGGGGCTCGCAGGGCGAGCAGTACTTC
few,TRBD2,TRBJ2-7,TRBV7-6,CASSGPRTSGRARLYEQYF,TGTGCCAGCAGCGGGCCGCGGACTAGCGGGAGGGCCCGGCTCTACGAGCAGTACTTC
-,-,TRBJ2-2,TRBV7-9,CASSATAVGLHTGELFF,TGTGCCAGCAGCGCGACCGCGGTTGGCTTACACACCGGGGAGCTGTTTTTT
-,-,TRBJ1-1,TRBV10-3,CAISESELQGTEAFF,TGTGCCATCAGTGAGTCCGAACTGCAGGGCACTGAAGCTTTCTTT
-,-,TRBJ2-3,TRBV7-2,CASSSQPGRTDTQYF,TGTGCCAGCAGCTCTCAACCGGGTCGTACAGATACGCAGTATTTT
-,-,TRBJ2-3,TRBV2,CASDARDFSTDTQYF,TGTGCCAGCGACGCCAGGGATTTTAGCACAGATACGCAGTATTTT
few,-,TRBJ1-5,TRBV6-6,CASNHGSGGQPQHF,TGTGCCAGCAACCACGGCTCAGGAGGTCAGCCCCAGCATTTT
-,-,TRBJ2-1,TRBV6-5,CASSPGDSVGSEQFF,TGTGCCAGCAGCCCGGGGGATAGCGTAGGGTCTGAGCAGTTCTTC
-,-,TRBJ2-5,TRBV9,CASSERANSRQETQYF,TGTGCCAGCAGCGAGCGGGCCAATAGTCGCCAAGAGACCCAGTACTTC
-,TRBD1,TRBJ2-2,TRBV10-2,CASRPGQGLPGELFF,TGCGCCAGCAGGCCGGGACAGGGGTTACCCGGGGAGCTGTTTTTT
-,-,TRBJ1-2,TRBV28,CATLNLRDGRTYGYTF,TGTGCCACCCTAAACCTCCGGGACGGGAGGACCTATGGCTACACCTTC
-,TRBD1,TRBJ2-7,TRBV30,CAWSYGQGNHEQYF,TGTGCCTGGAGTTATGGACAGGGAAACCACGAGCAGTACTTC
-,TRBD2,TRBJ2-5,TRBV7-2,CASSLSGGAFETQYF,TGTGCCAGCAGCTTATCGGGGGGGGCCTTTGAGACCCAGTACTTC
-,TRBD1,TRBJ2-1,TRBV27,CASSYRGNEQFF,TGTGCCAGCAGTTACAGGGGCAATGAGCAGTTCTTC
-,-,TRBJ1-3,TRBV5-1,CASSLTGVGNTIYF,TGCGCCAGCAGCTTGACGGGGGTCGGAAACACCATATATTTT
few,TRBD1,TRBJ1-4,TRBV30,CAYTGGTGFGNEKLFF,TGTGCCTACACCGGTGGGACAGGGTTTGGTAATGAAAAACTGTTTTTT
-,-,TRBJ1-5,TRBV2,CASLEQGGLPQHF,TGTGCCAGCCTTGAGCAGGGAGGGTTGCCCCAGCATTTT
-,TRBD1,TRBJ2-3,TRBV5-1,CASSSGQGPDTQYF,TGCGCCAGCAGCTCTGGACAGGGTCCAGATACGCAGTATTTT
-,TRBD1,TRBJ1-5,TRBV4-3,CASSRWTGGFEPQHF,TGCGCCAGCAGCCGGTGGACAGGGGGTTTTGAGCCCCAGCATTTT
few,-,TRBJ1-4,TRBV5-5,CASGPGSAGEKLFF,TGTGCCAGCGGCCCCGGGTCGGCGGGGGAAAAACTGTTTTTT